This T cell receptor (beta chain) was sequenced in a study of beta chain features in type 1 diabetes. Findings and limits, study-wide: Type 1 diabetes patients had VDJ junctions that carried fewer insertions and more deletions. Within patients, naive, central memory and Treg TCRB repertoires seemed more similar than within healthy donors. Shortening of TCRB CDR3s, moderate but significant, appeared in all four CD4+ subsets of Type 1 diabetes patients.

Sequencing targeted expressed TCRB transcripts, as all isolated RNA had been reverse transcribed. Method: immunoSEQ multiplex PCR; TCRdb's copy keeps in-frame clones and lacks some. The sample contains almost 350,000 clones, roughly 8.8% of which appear only once. On this clone itself: No antigen is known for it.

Germline values: CDR1 KGHSH, CDR2 LQKENI. V lost 6 bases and J lost 2, with 8 bases in between. The CDR3 extends over 12 amino acids. CD4+ naive, central memory, regulatory and stem cell-like memory subsets were isolated by sorting on CD45RO/CCR7/CD25/CD127/CD95/CD27. This chain uses TRBV18 with TRBJ2-7; no firm D call. This sequence was found in a man aged 30 to 45 with type 1 diabetes. Sequenced material: central memory CD4+ T cells from blood. The CDR3 here is CASSLNTYEQYF. The CDR3 region has the DNA TGTGCCAGCTCCCTTAATACCTACGAGCAGTACTTC.